This is a list of T cell receptor beta chains from one sample in a study of blood T cell repertoires in COVID-19. This table comes from immunoSEQ multiplex PCR, and its TCRdb copy is limited to in-frame clones, with some not included. The data hold around 360,000 clones, with approximately 89% observed a single time. The specimen sequenced was peripheral blood. Source of these receptors: a woman aged 25 to 45 with COVID-19, enrolled during active disease. The CDR3 runs from the conserved cysteine through the conserved F or W. The D gene is left open where the match is weak. Expanded clones are given a class, and other clones once, few, many or no size at all.

v_gene: TRBV11-2
d_gene: TRBD1
j_gene: TRBJ2-1
abundance: .
CDR3aa: CASRSTGTGGNEQFF
CDR3nt: TGTGCCAGCAGATCTACCGGGACAGGGGGTAATGAGCAGTTCTTC

v_gene: TRBV27
d_gene: .
j_gene: TRBJ2-1
abundance: once
CDR3aa: CASRAVGGREQFF
CDR3nt: TGTGCCAGCAGGGCCGTCGGGGGGCGTGAGCAGTTCTTC

v_gene: TRBV5-4
d_gene: TRBD2
j_gene: TRBJ2-1
abundance: .
CDR3aa: CASTSGGAGVPNEQFF
CDR3nt: TGTGCCAGCACCTCGGGGGGGGCGGGAGTACCCAATGAGCAGTTCTTC

v_gene: TRBV11-2
d_gene: TRBD2
j_gene: TRBJ2-7
abundance: .
CDR3aa: CASTRGVSYEQYF
CDR3nt: TGTGCCAGCACCCGGGGGGTTTCCTACGAGCAGTACTTC

v_gene: TRBV2
d_gene: TRBD1
j_gene: TRBJ1-1
abundance: .
CDR3aa: CASSRDRNTEAFF
CDR3nt: TGTGCCAGCAGTAGGGACAGGAACACTGAAGCTTTCTTT

v_gene: TRBV5-1
d_gene: .
j_gene: TRBJ1-1
abundance: few
CDR3aa: CASSLARGNTEAFF
CDR3nt: TGCGCCAGCAGCTTGGCCAGAGGGAACACTGAAGCTTTCTTT

v_gene: TRBV19
d_gene: .
j_gene: TRBJ2-7
abundance: .
CDR3aa: CASKPKGDGAYEQYF
CDR3nt: TGTGCCAGTAAACCGAAGGGGGACGGGGCCTACGAGCAGTACTTC

v_gene: TRBV25-1
d_gene: .
j_gene: TRBJ2-2
abundance: once
CDR3aa: CASSGGDAAGELFF
CDR3nt: TGTGCCAGCAGTGGGGGGGACGCCGCCGGGGAGCTGTTTTTT

v_gene: TRBV28
d_gene: .
j_gene: TRBJ1-1
abundance: .
CDR3aa: CASLGEYGTEAFF
CDR3nt: TGTGCCAGCCTCGGAGAGTATGGAACTGAAGCTTTCTTT

v_gene: TRBV4-1
d_gene: .
j_gene: TRBJ1-1
abundance: .
CDR3aa: CASSQPGGGLTEAFF
CDR3nt: TGCGCCAGCAGCCAACCTGGCGGGGGGCTCACTGAAGCTTTCTTT

v_gene: TRBV4-2
d_gene: TRBD2
j_gene: TRBJ2-2
abundance: .
CDR3aa: CASSQWPSGNTGELFF
CDR3nt: TGTGCCAGCAGCCAATGGCCTAGCGGCAACACCGGGGAGCTGTTTTTT

v_gene: TRBV19
d_gene: .
j_gene: TRBJ1-5
abundance: .
CDR3aa: CASSIVGVSNQPQHF
CDR3nt: TGTGCCAGTAGTATAGTGGGCGTTAGCAATCAGCCCCAGCATTTT

v_gene: TRBV9
d_gene: TRBD2
j_gene: TRBJ2-7
abundance: .
CDR3aa: CASSAELLAGDEQYF
CDR3nt: TGTGCCAGCAGCGCCGAGTTACTAGCGGGAGACGAGCAGTACTTC

v_gene: TRBV3-1/TRBV3-2
d_gene: .
j_gene: TRBJ1-2
abundance: .
CDR3aa: CASSPGPSYGYTF
CDR3nt: TGTGCCAGCAGCCCTGGGCCTTCCTATGGCTACACCTTC

v_gene: TRBV18
d_gene: .
j_gene: TRBJ2-5
abundance: .
CDR3aa: CASSPPDNRETQYF
CDR3nt: TGTGCCAGCTCACCACCGGATAACAGGGAGACCCAGTACTTC

v_gene: TRBV6-5
d_gene: TRBD2
j_gene: TRBJ2-1
abundance: .
CDR3aa: CASSAPGLVVRRFF
CDR3nt: TGTGCCAGCAGCGCCCCGGGACTAGTGGTTCGGCGGTTCTTC

v_gene: TRBV4-3
d_gene: TRBD2
j_gene: TRBJ2-3
abundance: .
CDR3aa: CASSQGGLAGPATDTQYF
CDR3nt: TGCGCCAGCAGCCAAGGGGGACTAGCAGGCCCAGCCACAGATACGCAGTATTTT

v_gene: TRBV2
d_gene: TRBD2
j_gene: TRBJ2-5
abundance: .
CDR3aa: CASSEWTSGRQETQYF
CDR3nt: TGTGCCAGCAGTGAGTGGACTAGCGGCCGCCAAGAGACCCAGTACTTC

v_gene: TRBV30
d_gene: .
j_gene: TRBJ1-1
abundance: .
CDR3aa: CAWEREGLNTEAFF
CDR3nt: TGTGCCTGGGAGAGGGAAGGATTGAACACTGAAGCTTTCTTT

v_gene: TRBV19
d_gene: .
j_gene: TRBJ1-5
abundance: .
CDR3aa: CASSGTGGRQPQHF
CDR3nt: TGTGCCAGTAGCGGCACCGGGGGGCGGCAGCCCCAGCATTTT

v_gene: TRBV6-2/TRBV6-3
d_gene: .
j_gene: TRBJ2-7
abundance: .
CDR3aa: CASSYSGGSYEQYF
CDR3nt: TGTGCCAGCAGTTACTCAGGCGGCTCCTACGAGCAGTACTTC

v_gene: TRBV30
d_gene: TRBD2
j_gene: TRBJ2-5
abundance: once
CDR3aa: CAWSALAGAGETQYF
CDR3nt: TGTGCCTGGAGTGCTCTAGCGGGAGCGGGAGAGACCCAGTACTTC

v_gene: TRBV5-1
d_gene: TRBD2
j_gene: TRBJ2-7
abundance: .
CDR3aa: CASSLDGTRDYEQYF
CDR3nt: TGCGCCAGCAGCTTGGACGGGACTAGAGACTACGAGCAGTACTTC

v_gene: TRBV5-4
d_gene: .
j_gene: TRBJ2-2
abundance: .
CDR3aa: CASSPYSGELFF
CDR3nt: TGTGCCAGCAGCCCATACAGCGGGGAGCTGTTTTTT

v_gene: TRBV7-9
d_gene: TRBD2
j_gene: TRBJ2-7
abundance: .
CDR3aa: CASSPSSGIYEQYF
CDR3nt: TGTGCCAGCAGCCCTTCTAGCGGGATCTACGAGCAGTACTTC

v_gene: TRBV6-1
d_gene: .
j_gene: TRBJ2-5
abundance: .
CDR3aa: CASSEARSSLMETQYF
CDR3nt: TGTGCCAGCAGTGAAGCAAGATCGAGCCTTATGGAGACCCAGTACTTC

v_gene: TRBV4-1
d_gene: .
j_gene: TRBJ1-2
abundance: once
CDR3aa: CASRATGREGYTF
CDR3nt: TGCGCCAGCAGGGCAACAGGGAGGGAAGGCTACACCTTC

v_gene: TRBV4-3
d_gene: TRBD2
j_gene: TRBJ2-3
abundance: .
CDR3aa: CASSEEVPSGTDTQYF
CDR3nt: TGCGCCAGCAGCGAAGAGGTTCCTAGCGGGACAGATACGCAGTATTTT

v_gene: TRBV6-5
d_gene: TRBD1
j_gene: TRBJ2-5
abundance: .
CDR3aa: CASRGQFQETQYF
CDR3nt: TGTGCCAGCAGGGGACAGTTTCAAGAGACCCAGTACTTC

v_gene: TRBV14
d_gene: TRBD1
j_gene: TRBJ2-3
abundance: .
CDR3aa: CASSHRDRGADTQYF
CDR3nt: TGTGCCAGCAGCCATCGGGACAGGGGGGCAGATACGCAGTATTTT

v_gene: TRBV28
d_gene: TRBD1
j_gene: TRBJ2-1
abundance: .
CDR3aa: CASNPSGGPYNEQFF
CDR3nt: TGTGCCAGCAACCCTTCAGGGGGCCCCTACAATGAGCAGTTCTTC

v_gene: TRBV11-2
d_gene: .
j_gene: TRBJ2-3
abundance: .
CDR3aa: CASSLAQTDTQYF
CDR3nt: TGTGCCAGCAGCCTAGCCCAAACAGATACGCAGTATTTT

v_gene: TRBV7-8
d_gene: TRBD2
j_gene: TRBJ2-3
abundance: .
CDR3aa: CASSFLTSGSADTQYF
CDR3nt: TGTGCCAGCAGCTTCCTGACTAGCGGGAGCGCAGATACGCAGTATTTT

v_gene: TRBV10-3
d_gene: TRBD1
j_gene: TRBJ1-2
abundance: few
CDR3aa: CAISLQGAGYGYTF
CDR3nt: TGTGCCATCAGCCTACAGGGGGCAGGCTATGGCTACACCTTC